This is a list of T cell receptor beta chains from one sample in a study of monozygotic twins with cystic fibrosis. The assay was immunoSEQ multiplex PCR, and TCRdb's table has in-frame clones only and misses some. The data show about 15,000 clones, over 80% seen once. Sequencing was carried out using blood. All receptors come from a girl aged 2-15 years with cystic fibrosis. The CDR3 runs from the conserved cysteine through the conserved F or W. A D gene is named only where the DNA matches it firmly. The size of a clone is reported for some rows only, either as once, few or many, or as a class for expanded clones.

CDR3 protein | CDR3 DNA | clone size | J gene | V gene | D gene
CAISDMEVEAFF | TGTGCCATCAGTGATATGGAAGTTGAAGCTTTCTTT | NA | TRBJ1-1 | TRBV10-3 | NA
CASSPSVGVAYEQYF | TGTGCCAGTAGTCCGAGTGTTGGGGTAGCGTACGAGCAGTACTTC | NA | TRBJ2-7 | TRBV19 | NA
CASSGSSGYNEQFF | TGTGCCAGCAGTGGGTCTAGCGGATACAATGAGCAGTTCTTC | NA | TRBJ2-1 | TRBV2 | TRBD2
CASSLYRGQEQYF | TGCGCCAGCAGCTTGTACAGGGGGCAGGAGCAGTACTTC | NA | TRBJ2-7 | TRBV5-1 | TRBD1
CASSLVMGGTDTQYF | TGTGCCAGCAGCTTAGTAATGGGTGGCACAGATACGCAGTATTTT | NA | TRBJ2-3 | TRBV7-9 | NA
CASRRGGAANYGYTF | TGTGCCAGCAGACGTGGGGGGGCAGCTAACTATGGCTACACCTTC | NA | TRBJ1-2 | TRBV5-4 | NA
CAISGQGAGASTDTQYF | TGTGCCATCAGTGGACAGGGAGCGGGAGCTAGCACAGATACGCAGTATTTT | NA | TRBJ2-3 | TRBV10-3 | NA
CASSVLGQRTNEKLFF | TGTGCCAGCAGCGTATTGGGGCAGAGGACTAATGAAAAACTGTTTTTT | once | TRBJ1-4 | TRBV7-9 | NA
CASSINPQGASAFF | TGTGCCAGTAGTATAAACCCCCAGGGGGCGTCGGCTTTCTTT | once | TRBJ1-1 | TRBV19 | TRBD1
CASMAGIYGYTF | TGCGCCAGCATGGCAGGGATCTATGGCTACACCTTC | large | TRBJ1-2 | TRBV10-2 | NA
CASSYSTGEQYF | TGTGCCAGCAGTTACTCGACGGGCGAGCAGTACTTC | NA | TRBJ2-7 | TRBV6-6 | NA
CARKRGQGTATEETQYF | TGCGCCAGAAAAAGGGGACAGGGTACGGCGACGGAAGAGACCCAGTACTTC | NA | TRBJ2-5 | TRBV5-1 | TRBD1
CASRTDRSSYEQYF | TGTGCCAGCAGGACGGACAGGAGCTCCTACGAGCAGTACTTC | NA | TRBJ2-7 | TRBV2 | TRBD1
CATSDRDSNYGYTF | TGTGCCACCAGCGACCGGGACAGTAACTATGGCTACACCTTC | once | TRBJ1-2 | TRBV15 | TRBD1
CASGLVQGRQFF | TGTGCTAGTGGTTTGGTTCAGGGGAGGCAGTTCTTC | NA | TRBJ2-1 | TRBV12-5 | NA
CASSAGDRQNEQFF | TGTGCCAGCAGCGCGGGGGATCGGCAAAATGAGCAGTTCTTC | NA | TRBJ2-1 | TRBV28 | TRBD2
CAWSVREGYNEQFF | TGTGCCTGGAGTGTTCGGGAGGGCTACAATGAGCAGTTCTTC | NA | TRBJ2-1 | TRBV30 | TRBD2
CARTGGNTIYF | TGTGCCAGGACTGGTGGAAACACCATATATTTT | NA | TRBJ1-3 | TRBV7-8 | NA
CASGLVPPLGEFSTNEKLFF | TGTGCTAGTGGTTTGGTACCTCCCCTCGGGGAGTTTTCAACTAATGAAAAACTGTTTTTT | NA | TRBJ1-4 | TRBV12-5 | NA